This TCR beta chain was identified during a study of T cells in localized non-small cell lung cancer. General study points: Sequencing, confined to only one tumor region, leaves heterogeneity possible. Among blood samples, higher T cell density accompanied longer overall survival.

To note about this clone: Its antigen is unknown.

The repertoire was sequenced with immunoSEQ multiplex PCR; TCRdb's copy has only in-frame clones and lacks some. The sample records 72,000 or so clones, 84% being singletons. The CDR3 runs 14 residues. The germline V gene has CDR1 SGDLS and CDR2 YYNGEE. Trimming cost V 0 bases and J 6 bases, with 12 bases left between them. The chain has TRBV9 and TRBJ1-1; D gene unclear. The sequencing here drew on peripheral blood, taken before any cancer treatment. This receptor was identified in a female donor over 55 with stage I lung adenocarcinoma. This chain's CDR3 is CASSVDGREAEAFF. CDR3 nucleotide sequence: TGTGCCAGCAGCGTAGACGGTCGAGAGGCTGAAGCTTTCTTT.